The 21 T cell receptor beta chains below come from one sample, sequenced in a study of T-cell reconstitution after alpha-beta-depleted transplantation in children. During its preparation, the TCRbeta library received unique molecular identifiers. TCRdb re-derived calls from the PCR reads in MiXCR, one entry per CDR3 protein. The repertoire holds 250,000 to 350,000 distinct CDR3 sequences, with more than 8% as singletons. Sequenced here: PBMCs from the stem cell graft donor, sampled from the stem cell graft. Receptors were obtained from a human donor who donated a stem cell graft to a child with SCID.

Of note for this clonotype: This clone may be a read error of a much larger clone one base away. The gene calls are TRBV29-1 and TRBJ2-1; D unresolved. The CDR3 is 13 amino acids. The V end lost 7 bases, the J end lost 4 bases, and 14 bases lay between the germline ends. Germline CDR1 SQVTM, CDR2 ANQGSEA. CDR3 nucleotide sequence: TGCAGCGCTCTCGGGTTGGTGTACAATGAGCAGTTCTTC. This gives the protein CSALGLVYNEQFF.

This clonotype was observed a handful of times. This rearrangement joins TRBV10-1 to TRBJ2-5, with TRBD2 matching over 7 bases. V lost 8 bases, J lost 2 bases, and 8 bases stayed unmatched. The CDR3 has 14 amino acids. Per the germline V gene, CDR1 is WNHNN and CDR2 is SYGVQD (reference sequence). The CDR3 loop is CASSPGGPQETQYF. In nucleotides, the CDR3 is TGCGCCAGCTCCCCGGGGGGACCTCAAGAGACCCAGTACTTC.

This clonotype came up many times. DNA of the CDR3: TGTGCCAGCAAACAGGACCATCACACCGGGGAGCTGTTTTTT. Translation: CASKQDHHTGELFF. The chain joins TRBV11-2 to TRBJ2-2; D perhaps matches TRBD1 (5 bases). V gave up 7 bases and J gave up 3 bases, with 12 bases separating them. The CDR3 length is 14 residues. Germline V gene sequence: CDR1 SGHAT, CDR2 FQNNGV.

This clonotype was observed a handful of times. The V and J genes are TRBV5-5 and TRBJ1-5; weak D call: TRBD1 (5 bases). Germline CDR1 reads SGHKS; CDR2 reads YYEKEE (reference sequence). Between the trimmed V and J ends, which lost 3 bases and 7 bases, there was a span of 14 bases. CDR3 length equals 14 residues. CDR3 protein: CASSWGFGDQPQHF. The CDR3 DNA follows: TGTGCCAGCAGCTGGGGGTTTGGGGACCAGCCCCAGCATTTT.

This clonotype was counted a few times. The chain has TRBV5-1 and TRBJ2-2; D gene ambiguous. V was clipped by 4 bases and J by 5 bases, with 9 bases between them. Germline V gene lookup returns CDR1 SGHRS and CDR2 YFSETQ. This CDR3 contains 13 residues. This CDR3 reads CASSEQPTGELFF. In nucleotides, the CDR3 is TGCGCCAGCAGCGAACAACCGACCGGGGAGCTGTTTTTT.

Only a few counts were recorded for this clonotype. CDR3 sequence: CASSPTGVTDTQYF. CDR3 DNA: TGTGCCAGCAGCCCAACAGGGGTCACAGATACGCAGTATTTT. V and J are TRBV7-6 and TRBJ2-3; TRBD1 aligns across 7 bases. The CDR3 length is 14 residues. Trimming took 5 bases from V and 2 from J; bases not matched to a gene: 4. In germline, CDR1 is SGHVS, CDR2 FNYEAQ.

This clonotype was seen many times. CDR3 region: CASSQDHPSGPLNEQFF. The CDR3 bases are TGCGCCAGCAGCCAAGATCACCCTAGCGGGCCTTTAAATGAGCAGTTCTTC. The chain is built from TRBV4-1 and TRBJ2-1; 8 nucleotides agree with TRBD2. J was trimmed by 7 bases and V by 0 bases; bases with no gene match: 11. CDR3 length: 17 residues. Germline values: CDR1 MGHRA, CDR2 YSYEKL.

This rearrangement joins TRBV10-3 to TRBJ2-1, with a weak D call TRBD1 (6 bases). The V end was cut by 2 bases, the J end by 4 bases, with 9 bases between. In germline, CDR1 is ENHRY, CDR2 SYGVKD. The CDR3 loop spans 14 amino acids. The CDR3 here is CAISEETGYNEQFF. The CDR3 DNA follows: TGTGCCATCAGTGAGGAGACAGGATACAATGAGCAGTTCTTC.

This clonotype was seen more than once but under ten times. V gene TRBV12-3 or TRBV12-4 combines with J gene TRBJ1-2; D uncertain. The length of the CDR3 is 17 residues. Trimming took off 6 bases at V and 5 bases at J, with 25 bases between the two ends. CDR3 bases: TGTGCCAGCAGACCGAGCACGGGCCTAGTGTCTTATTATGGCTACACCTTC. Encoded protein: CASRPSTGLVSYYGYTF.

The chain is built from TRBV7-8 and TRBJ2-7; 9 bases are a match to TRBD1. Unmatched junction bases numbered 2, after V lost 1 base and J lost 7 bases. CDR3 size: 13 residues. CDR1 SGHVS and CDR2 FQNEAQ come from the germline V gene. DNA of the CDR3: TGTGCCAGCAGCTTAGACGGGACAGGGGAGCAGTACTTC. Its protein is CASSLDGTGEQYF.

Only a few counts were recorded for this clonotype. The rearrangement uses TRBV5-1 and TRBJ2-7, with D unclear. The CDR3 consists of 15 residues. Trimming cost V 3 bases and J 2 bases, with 15 bases left between them. The germline gives CDR1 SGHRS, CDR2 YFSETQ. CDR3 nucleotides: TGCGCCAGCAGCTCCGAAGTGGGCAGAGCCTACGAGCAGTACTTC. Translated, it gives CASSSEVGRAYEQYF.

This clonotype was seen ten or more times. The CDR3 region has the DNA TGTGCCAGCAGTGAAGTCTCTGGGGCCAACGTCCTGACTTTC. It translates to CASSEVSGANVLTF. The chain is built from TRBV6-1 and TRBJ2-6; unclear D gene. V was pared by 1 base and J by 0 bases, with 1 base between. Looked up from germline, CDR1 is MNHNS and CDR2 is SASEGT. This CDR3 is built from 14 residues.

This clonotype was seen more than once but under ten times. The chain joins TRBV12-3 or TRBV12-4 to TRBJ1-5; D may be TRBD1 (5 bases). The V gene lost 6 bases and the J gene lost 9 bases, with 15 bases spanning the gap. The CDR3 totals 13 residues. The DNA of the CDR3 is TGTGCCAGCAGCGGGACGGGAAGGCGGCCCCAGCATTTT. It yields the protein CASSGTGRRPQHF.

This sequence joins TRBV2 and TRBJ1-1; D possibly corresponds to TRBD1 (6 bases). The CDR3 totals 14 residues. V shed 2 bases and J shed 4 bases, with 11 bases lying between them. Per germline, CDR1 SNHLY and CDR2 FYNNEI. CDR3 nucleotides: TGTGCCAGCAGTGAACTTGGGGGGCTCACTGAAGCTTTCTTT. As protein: CASSELGGLTEAFF.

This clonotype was recorded many times. The chain employs TRBV5-1 and TRBJ2-3; D is uncertain. Deletions cut 5 bases from V and 4 bases from J, with 14 bases between. Germline V gene lookup returns CDR1 SGHRS and CDR2 YFSETQ. CDR3 length equals 14 residues. CDR3 DNA sequence: TGCGCCAGCAGTTCTAACAGTCTGCCAGATACGCAGTATTTT. Translating it yields CASSSNSLPDTQYF.

This clonotype appeared a few times. The chain couples TRBV6-1 to TRBJ2-7; 7 bases agree with TRBD1. Trimming cost V 0 bases and J 2 bases; bases outside gene matches: 4. This CDR3 is built from 15 residues. Germline V gene lookup returns CDR1 MNHNS and CDR2 SASEGT. The chain's CDR3 is CASSEAWTGAYEQYF. In DNA form, the CDR3 reads TGTGCCAGCAGTGAAGCATGGACAGGAGCCTACGAGCAGTACTTC.

The table lists this clonotype with a few counts. The J gene is TRBJ2-7, the V gene TRBV12-3 or TRBV12-4; 7 bases are shared with TRBD1. V trimming: 6 bases; J trimming: 4 bases; junction bases outside the gene matches: 6. This CDR3 spans 13 amino acids. CDR3 loop: CASSSGQIYEQYF. For the CDR3, the DNA is TGTGCCAGCAGCTCGGGACAGATATACGAGCAGTACTTC.

This clonotype was recorded a few times. The CDR3 sequence is CASSLRSQTKQETQYF. The CDR3 DNA is TGCGCCAGCAGCTTGCGGTCCCAGACTAAACAAGAGACCCAGTACTTC. The genes are TRBV5-1 and TRBJ2-5; D perhaps matches TRBD2 (5 bases). This CDR3 contains 16 residues. Trimming removed 1 base from V and 2 bases from J, with 15 bases in between. CDR1 and CDR2 from the germline V gene are SGHRS and YFSETQ.

This clonotype occurred many times. The gene calls are TRBV5-4 and TRBJ2-1; D possibly corresponds to TRBD2 (7 bases). V lost 0 bases to trimming and J lost 2 bases, with 12 bases between them. This CDR3 spans 16 amino acids. Germline CDR1 reads SGHNT; CDR2 reads YYREEE (reference sequence). CDR3 loop: CASSLVWGGAYNEQFF. CDR3 DNA: TGTGCCAGCAGCTTGGTCTGGGGGGGCGCCTACAATGAGCAGTTCTTC.

In its sample, this clonotype was seen many times. The chain recombines TRBV13 with TRBJ1-1; D is unresolved. The V gene's germline CDR1 is PRHDT and CDR2 FYEKMQ (reference sequence). V was pared by 8 bases and J by 0 bases, with 10 bases between. The CDR3 sequence is 13 residues long. DNA of the CDR3: TGTGCCAGCCGAACCTGGATGAACACTGAAGCTTTCTTT. This gives the protein CASRTWMNTEAFF.

The chain is built from TRBV10-3 and TRBJ2-1; no definite D call. The CDR3 extends over 13 amino acids. Germline V gives CDR1 ENHRY, CDR2 SYGVKD. V was clipped by 4 bases and J by 3 bases, with 7 bases between them. CDR3 amino acids: CAISAVGYNEQFF. In nucleotides, the CDR3 is TGTGCCATCAGTGCAGTCGGCTACAATGAGCAGTTCTTC.